This note documents a single T cell receptor beta chain sequence. This clonotype was seen repeatedly, ten times or more. The clone's antigen remains unknown. Base qualities are not provided; no much larger clone lies one nucleotide away. The CDR3, from cysteine to phenylalanine, totals 19 residues. Of the read, only the CDR3 DNA is kept; its 57 bases are in frame from base 1. From the germline V gene, CDR1 is MNHEY and CDR2 is SVGEGT. From V the trimming removes 0 bases and from J it removes 0 bases, while the gene matches leave 9 bases of the junction unaccounted for. This entry comes from a study of low-dose radiotherapy and immunotherapy resistance in tumors (dated by TCRdb to between 2021 and 2022). With respect to the entire study: In Cohort 1, each fraction delivered 0.5 Gy every 2 weeks, and the prescribed total PTV dose was 6.5 Gy. The trial did not randomize participants into treatment groups. Cyclophosphamide 200 mg/m2 was given intravenously every two weeks, one day before each radiation and immunotherapy administration. Starting on cycle 1 day 1, patients took 300 mg of aspirin by mouth once a day for four cycles. Superscript III and a set of TRAV- and TRBV-specific primers were used to synthesize first-strand cDNA, so that both TCRalpha and TCRbeta chains were covered. Patients in Cohort 2 were given 1 Gy per fraction every two weeks, for a total of 13 Gy across 26 weeks. Patients were given nivolumab as a 240 mg flat dose every two weeks and ipilimumab at 1 mg/kg every six weeks, with both drugs delivered intravenously. Eight patients were included in the translational analysis: three from the first dose cohort and the first five from the second dose cohort.

Data came from an Illumina HiSeq 2500. TCRs were amplified with Phusion for 20 PCR cycles, with a constant-region primer paired with the adapter attached to the V primers. The isolated mRNA was amplified using the MessageAmp II aRNA Amplification Kit, with in vitro transcription performed for approximately 15 hours at 37 degrees C. mRNA for TCR sequencing was isolated with the Dynabeads mRNA DIRECT Purification Kit. Indexed Illumina adapters were added in a second Phusion PCR of about 26 cycles, and the PCR products were purified with AMPure XP beads. On the authors' methods: Using custom Perl scripts, TCR sequences encoding the same protein were pooled, out-of-frame sequences were removed, and the abundance of each clonotype was computed. Any TCR sequence supported by only a single read was excluded from analysis. Repertoire metrics included Shannon entropy, Gini index, clonality, richness, and frequency of TCRs shared between repertoires. TCRdb reworked the public reads: Q25 trimming with fastp, MiXCR clone assembly, productive beta chains retained. Entries that share a CDR3 protein sequence are merged under the most common genes and DNA. TCRdb's processing, not the authors', yielded these V and J calls. The sample has approximately 52,000 distinct CDR3 sequences on record, 33% of them singletons. The top ten constitute 8% to 10% of the sample.

The time point label for this specimen denotes: after trial treatment. The meaning of the sample's treatment or condition label: LDRT plus nivolumab, ipilimumab, low-dose cyclophosphamide and aspirin (RACIN trial). The donors took part in RACIN, a single-arm, phase I, dose-escalation trial that combined nivolumab, ipilimumab, aspirin, low-dose cyclophosphamide and low-dose radiotherapy. Patients with advanced, TIL-negative solid tumors were considered eligible. The sequence joins TRBV6-2 or TRBV6-3 to TRBJ2-2, and 8 junctional nucleotides match TRBD1. This sequence originates from a male donor with rectosigmoid adenocarcinoma. This sample comprised PBMCs, obtained after low-dose radiotherapy plus immunotherapy. Read as DNA, the sequence is TGTGCCAGCAGTTACTCCGGCAGGGGGCGCACGTCGAACACCGGGGAGCTGTTTTTT. Its protein product is CASSYSGRGRTSNTGELFF.